A single sample is the source of the 9 T cell receptor beta chains below, sequenced in a study of post-analysis software for immune sequencing data. Unique molecular identifiers had been added to the TCR beta cDNA libraries. TCRdb processed the PCR reads anew with MiXCR; each CDR3 protein has one entry. The table lists 380,000 or so distinct CDR3 sequences, about a third of them singletons, with about an eighth in the top ten. These TCRs are of unknown antigen specificity. The study's findings and limits: TRBV5-6, TRBV5-1 and TRBV20-1 belonged to a set of about five TRBV segments that were more frequent in patients than controls.

Input material: blood. These receptors originate from a girl aged 10 to 17 with multiple sclerosis.

This clonotype was counted once. This chain connects TRBV27 to TRBJ2-3; D is perhaps TRBD2 (6 bases). The germline V gene encodes CDR1 MNHEY and CDR2 SMNVEV (reference sequence). The germline V and J ends were trimmed by 5 bases and 2 bases, with 11 bases remaining between them. The CDR3 consists of 14 residues. CDR3 protein: CASSPRTTTDTQYF. DNA of the CDR3: TGTGCCAGCAGTCCGCGGACTACCACAGATACGCAGTATTTT.

The table lists this clonotype with a count of one. CDR3 coding DNA: TGCGCCAGCAGCCTGGAAGACGCAGGGGACGAGCAGTACTTC. Its translation is CASSLEDAGDEQYF. This rearrangement joins TRBV5-1 to TRBJ2-7, with D perhaps TRBD1 (6 bases). CDR3 length: 14 residues. Deletions cut 4 bases from V and 5 bases from J, with 16 bases between. Germline V gene data show CDR1 as SGHRS and CDR2 as YFSETQ.

The table lists this clonotype with a few counts. The genes are TRBV7-2 and TRBJ2-3; TRBD2 aligns across 7 bases. Germline V gene lookup returns CDR1 SGHTA and CDR2 FQGNSA. V was pared by 5 bases and J by 6 bases, with 8 bases of the junction left unmatched. This CDR3 spans 14 amino acids. The CDR3 DNA is TGTGCCAGCAGCATTAGTAGTAGCGGGGATACGCAGTATTTT. Its protein is CASSISSSGDTQYF.

The chain recombines TRBV7-9 with TRBJ2-5, with D unclear. The DNA end lines up better with TRBJ2-7; the J call may be wrong. The germline V gene has CDR1 SEHNR and CDR2 FQNEAQ (reference sequence). CDR3 size: 11 residues. Here the CDR3 reads CASSLGIEQYF. The CDR3 coding sequence is TGTGCCAGCAGCTTAGGCATCGAGCAGTACTTC.

On this clonotype itself: The CDR3 does not close with the conserved phenylalanine or tryptophan, likely indicating a read error. The rearrangement links TRBV4-2 to TRBJ1-2; weak D call: TRBD1 (6 bases). CDR1 LGHNA and CDR2 YNFKEQ come from the germline V gene. This CDR3 spans 16 amino acids. CDR3 region: CACSQEGGRGGYGYTV. CDR3 nucleotides: TGTGCCTGCAGCCAAGAAGGAGGCAGGGGAGGCTATGGCTACACCGTC.

The rearrangement links TRBV9 to TRBJ2-7, with D uncertain. V was shortened by 0 bases and J by 2 bases, with 6 bases between the two germline ends. Germline-derived CDR1 and CDR2 are SGDLS and YYNGEE. The CDR3 runs to 13 residues. The CDR3 DNA sequence: TGTGCCAGCAGCGTAGCTGAACCCTACGAGCAGTACTTC. Translated, it gives CASSVAEPYEQYF.

The chain links TRBV12-3 or TRBV12-4 to TRBJ1-2, with a tentative D call TRBD1 (5 bases). Trimming took off 5 bases at V and 1 base at J, with 5 bases between the two ends. The CDR3 totals 12 residues. The CDR3 DNA reads TGTGCCAGCAGTGGACATAACTATGGCTACACCTTC. Its protein product is CASSGHNYGYTF.

This clonotype was recorded many times. The chain combines TRBV20-1 with TRBJ2-1, with a tentative D call TRBD1 (6 bases). V was pared by 3 bases and J by 9 bases, with 12 bases between. Germline V gene lookup returns CDR1 DFQATT and CDR2 SNEGSKA (reference sequence). The length of the CDR3 is 12 residues. The CDR3 DNA follows: TGCAGTGCTAGTGGGCAGGGGATTGAGCAGTTCTTC. Translating it yields CSASGQGIEQFF.

This clonotype showed up just a few times. This chain uses TRBV12-3 or TRBV12-4 with TRBJ2-2; D is perhaps TRBD2 (7 bases). The CDR3 consists of 19 residues. Trimming cost V 3 bases and J 6 bases, with 26 bases left between them. CDR3 in amino acids: CASSFWGGRAGTLAGELFF. The CDR3 bases are TGTGCCAGCAGTTTTTGGGGGGGCCGAGCGGGGACCCTCGCCGGGGAGCTGTTTTTT.